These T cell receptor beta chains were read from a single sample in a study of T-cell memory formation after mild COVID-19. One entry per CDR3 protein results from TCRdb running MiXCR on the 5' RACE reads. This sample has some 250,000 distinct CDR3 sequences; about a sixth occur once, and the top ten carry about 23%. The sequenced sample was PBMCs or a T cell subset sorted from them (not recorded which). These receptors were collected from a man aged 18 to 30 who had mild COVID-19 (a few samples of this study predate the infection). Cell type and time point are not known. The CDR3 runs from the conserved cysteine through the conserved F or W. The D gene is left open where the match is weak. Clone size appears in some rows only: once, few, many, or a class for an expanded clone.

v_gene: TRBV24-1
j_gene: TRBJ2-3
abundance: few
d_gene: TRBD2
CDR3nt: TGTGCCACCAGACGGGGGGGCGAAGATACGCAGTATTTT
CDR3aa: CATRRGGEDTQYF

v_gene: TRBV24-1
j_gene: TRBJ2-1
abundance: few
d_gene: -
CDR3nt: TGTGCCGCCATCCCCCTTTGGCCGCAACCTTACAATGAGCAGTTCTTC
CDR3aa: CAAIPLWPQPYNEQFF

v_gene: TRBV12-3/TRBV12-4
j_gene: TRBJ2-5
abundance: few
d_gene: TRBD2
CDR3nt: TGTGCCAGCAGTTCCCCCGCCCGATGGACTAGCGGGGGAGGAAGGTTCGAGACCCAGTACTTC
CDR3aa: CASSSPARWTSGGGRFETQYF

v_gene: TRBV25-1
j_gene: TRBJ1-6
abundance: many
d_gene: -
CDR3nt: TGTGCCAGCAGTGAAAGGAAGGGGGGGCATAGCAATTCACCCCTCCACTTT
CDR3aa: CASSERKGGHSNSPLHF

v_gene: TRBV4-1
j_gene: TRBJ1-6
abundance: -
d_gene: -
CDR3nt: TGCGCCAGCAGCCAAGAGTGGTCTTCACAGGGCTCCTATAATTCACCCCTCCACTTT
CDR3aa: CASSQEWSSQGSYNSPLHF

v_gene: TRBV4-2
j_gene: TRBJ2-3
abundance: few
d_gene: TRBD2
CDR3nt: TGTGCCAGCAGCCAAGAAACGGGGACTAGCGGGGCGCAGTATTTT
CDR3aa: CASSQETGTSGAQYF

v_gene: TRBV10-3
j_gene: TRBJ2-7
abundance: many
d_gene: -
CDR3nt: TGTGCGGGTGGAGAGGGCTACGAGCAGTACTTC
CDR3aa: CAGGEGYEQYF

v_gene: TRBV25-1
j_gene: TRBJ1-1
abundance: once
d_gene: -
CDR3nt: TGTGCCAGCAGCCGAGAGGCCCCGAGCACTGAAGCTTTCTTT
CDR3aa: CASSREAPSTEAFF

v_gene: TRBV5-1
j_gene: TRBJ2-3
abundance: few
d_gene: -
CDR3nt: TGCGCCAGCAGAGTTGGAGTCGCCGCAGATACGCAGTATTTT
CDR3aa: CASRVGVAADTQYF

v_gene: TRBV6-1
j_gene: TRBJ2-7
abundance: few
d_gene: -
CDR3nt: TGTGCCAGCAGCTACATCTTCGAGCAGTACTTC
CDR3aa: CASSYIFEQYF

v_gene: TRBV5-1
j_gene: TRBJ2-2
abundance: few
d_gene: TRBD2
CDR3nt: TGCGCCAGCAGCTTCGAGCGGGGGGGCACCGGGGAGCTGTTTTTT
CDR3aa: CASSFERGGTGELFF

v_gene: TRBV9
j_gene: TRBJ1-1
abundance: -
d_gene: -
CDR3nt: TGTGCCAGCAGCGTAGCTACGGGGGTGGATACCGGTGAAGCTTTCTTT
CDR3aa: CASSVATGVDTGEAFF

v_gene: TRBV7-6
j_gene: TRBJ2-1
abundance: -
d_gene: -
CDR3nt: TGTGCCAGCAGCTCCAGGGCCGCCAATGAGCAGTTCTTC
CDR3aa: CASSSRAANEQFF

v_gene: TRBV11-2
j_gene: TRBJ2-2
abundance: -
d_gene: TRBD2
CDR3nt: TGTGCCAGCAGCTTACCTAGCGGGGGTCCAAACACCGGGGAGCTGTTTTTT
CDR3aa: CASSLPSGGPNTGELFF

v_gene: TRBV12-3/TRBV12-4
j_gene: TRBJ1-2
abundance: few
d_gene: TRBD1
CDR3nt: TGTGCCAGCAGTTCCACAGGGGTCTGGGGCTACACCTTC
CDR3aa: CASSSTGVWGYTF

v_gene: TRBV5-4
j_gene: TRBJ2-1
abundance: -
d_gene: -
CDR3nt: TGTGCCAGCAGCGAAAGAGCGGCCGAGCCGTTCTTC
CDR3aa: CASSERAAEPFF

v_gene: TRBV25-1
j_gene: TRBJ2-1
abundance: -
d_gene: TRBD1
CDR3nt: TGTGCCAGCAGTGAGGACAGGGCCTCCTACAATGAGCAGTTCTTC
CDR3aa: CASSEDRASYNEQFF

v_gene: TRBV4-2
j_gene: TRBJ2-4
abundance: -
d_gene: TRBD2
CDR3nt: TGTGCCAGCAGCCAAGAAGGAGTAGCGGGGGGGATCGGCATTCAGTACTTC
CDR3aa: CASSQEGVAGGIGIQYF